This TCR beta chain was obtained from a study of T cell changes during pregnancy in multiple sclerosis. Germline V CDR1 and CDR2: SGHVS, FQNEAQ. V lost 0 bases and J 4 bases, leaving 13 bases between the germline ends. CDR3 length: 16 residues. Sequenced by immunoSEQ multiplex PCR; TCRdb stores in-frame clones only, minus some. The sample lists around 20,000 clones; 70% to 90% were seen once. The chain employs TRBV7-8 and TRBJ2-1; the D gene is possibly TRBD2 (6 bases). This sample comprised CD4+ T cells from peripheral blood mononuclear cells, obtained in the first trimester of pregnancy. The TCR sequence derives from a female donor in good health, enrolled as a control in a pregnancy study. CDR3 amino acids: CASSLARGSFYNEQFF. DNA for the CDR3: TGTGCCAGCAGCTTAGCGCGGGGTTCCTTTTACAATGAGCAGTTCTTC.